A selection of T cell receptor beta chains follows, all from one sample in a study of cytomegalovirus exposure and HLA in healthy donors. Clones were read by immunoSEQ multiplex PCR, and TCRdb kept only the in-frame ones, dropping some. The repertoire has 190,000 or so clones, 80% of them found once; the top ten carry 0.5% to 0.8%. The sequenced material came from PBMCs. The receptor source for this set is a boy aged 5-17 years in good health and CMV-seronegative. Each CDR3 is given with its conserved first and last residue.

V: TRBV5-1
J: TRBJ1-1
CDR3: CASSFGQANTEAFF

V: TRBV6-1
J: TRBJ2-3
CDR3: CASSDRRTSTDTQYF

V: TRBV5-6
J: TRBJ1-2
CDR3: CASSSADSEWNYGYTF

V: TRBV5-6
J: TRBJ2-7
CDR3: CASSLDRGYEQYF

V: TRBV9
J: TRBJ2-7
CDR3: CASSAGQVFYEQYF

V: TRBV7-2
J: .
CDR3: CASSLGASGRTSSYEQYF

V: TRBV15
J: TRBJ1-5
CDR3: CATSRDLGRNQPQHF

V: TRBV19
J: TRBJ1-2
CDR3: CASSDRHSYGYTF

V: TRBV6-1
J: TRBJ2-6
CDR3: CASSEGTGGSGANVLTF

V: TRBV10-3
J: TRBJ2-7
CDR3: CAIRTPTGGSYEQYF

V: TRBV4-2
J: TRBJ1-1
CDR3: CASSIERTGMNTEAFF

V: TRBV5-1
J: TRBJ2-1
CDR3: CASSGVIAGEIYNEQFF

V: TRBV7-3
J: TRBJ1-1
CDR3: CASSKQGGNTEAFF

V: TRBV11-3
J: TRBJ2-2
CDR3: CASSKRDRATGELFF

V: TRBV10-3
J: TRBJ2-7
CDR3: CAISEPGQLTSYEQYF